The clone carrying this TCR beta chain was recorded a few times. Its antigen is unidentified. The treatment denotes: approximately nine-day PBMC culture with coronavirus spike peptide pools or control peptides (ViraFEST assay). This entry comes from a study of vaccination and CD4 T cells after COVID-19. About the research overall: Nasal swab PCR identified SARS-CoV-2 in the convalescent patients, of whom about ten were mild and one severe. Collection of post-COVID samples occurred a median approximately 100 days after diagnosis, spanning a range of 35 to 161. Study-level results: A nonsignificant median increase from 21 to 38 SARS-CoV-2-reactive clonotypes was observed. Convalescent patients saw a median roughly 85% of their reactive clones show up only after vaccination.

The Oncomine TCR Beta short-read assay was applied to DNA of cultured CD4+ T cells. TCRdb called the PCR reads again in MiXCR, with one record for every CDR3 protein. This repertoire shows some 19,000 distinct CDR3 sequences, about two fifths found once; its top ten account for around an eighth. Sequenced material: cultured CD4+ T cells from blood. The origin of this receptor is a human donor with COVID-19.

CDR3 protein: CASSLNAGPGDTQYF. The CDR3 DNA reads as TGTGCCAGCAGCTTAAATGCGGGGCCAGGAGATACGCAGTATTTT. The chain is built from TRBV11-1 and TRBJ2-3; possibly TRBD2 for D (6 bases). V dropped 2 bases and J dropped 5 bases, with 14 bases sitting between them. This CDR3 is 15 amino acids long. Germline CDR1 reads SGHAT; CDR2 reads FQDESV (reference sequence).